These 23 T cell receptor beta chains were all obtained from the same sample, sequenced in a study of cytomegalovirus exposure and HLA in healthy donors. The PCR made use of 60 Vbeta and 13 Jbeta primers. Repertoires were generated with immunoSEQ multiplex PCR, while TCRdb's copy carries only in-frame clones and drops some. The sample carries roughly 130,000 clones, roughly four fifths recorded once. Sequencing used PBMCs. Source of these receptors: a woman in her thirties or forties in good health and CMV-seropositive.

V is TRBV4-3 and J is TRBJ2-7; 8 bases line up with TRBD2. In germline, CDR1 is LGHNA, CDR2 YSLEER. V was pared by 3 bases and J by 3 bases, with 4 bases of the junction left unmatched. This CDR3 comprises 14 residues. CDR3 loop: CASSHRGTSYEQYF. The CDR3 coding sequence is TGCGCCAGCAGCCACCGGGGGACTAGCTACGAGCAGTACTTC.

V and J are TRBV6-5 and TRBJ2-7; 13 bases are shared with TRBD2. This CDR3 has 15 residues. Germline CDR1 is MNHEY and CDR2 is SVGAGI. J was trimmed by 3 bases and V by 8 bases; bases with no gene match: 7. The CDR3 loop reads CASRTSGGGIYEQYF. In nucleotides, the CDR3 is TGTGCCAGCCGGACTAGCGGGGGTGGGATCTACGAGCAGTACTTC.

This clone was recorded once. The chain uses TRBV5-1 and TRBJ2-2; no reliable D call. This CDR3 has 14 amino acids. Germline CDR1 SGHRS, CDR2 YFSETQ. With 4 bases removed from V and 5 bases from J, the gap between germline ends came to 12 bases. Written as DNA, the CDR3 is TGCGCCAGCAGCCCCGAGGTCCGTACCGGGGAGCTGTTTTTT. This codes for CASSPEVRTGELFF. Combining the CDR3 with reference TRBV5-1 and TRBJ2-2 gives the whole variable domain KAGVTQTPRYLIKTRGQQVTLSCSPISGHRSVSWYQQTPGQGLQFLFEYFSETQRNKGNFPGRFSGRQFSNSRSEMNVSTLELGDSALYLCASSPEVRTGELFFGEGSRLTVL.

The V and J genes are TRBV2 and TRBJ1-5, with D unclear. Germline V lookup: CDR1 SNHLY, CDR2 FYNNEI. The CDR3 extends over 15 amino acids. V lost 8 bases and J 3 bases, leaving 17 bases between the germline ends. CDR3 DNA: TGTGCCAGCCGATCTCCCGGACTGACCAATCAGCCCCAGCATTTT. Residues: CASRSPGLTNQPQHF.

The gene calls are TRBV7-2 and TRBJ2-5; possibly TRBD2 for D (7 bases). V was cut by 3 bases and J by 4 bases, with 12 bases left in between. The length of the CDR3 is 14 residues. CDR1 and CDR2 from the germline V gene are SGHTA and FQGNSA. The CDR3 protein is CASSFRGGGETQYF. The CDR3 DNA reads TGTGCCAGCAGCTTCCGGGGAGGGGGAGAGACCCAGTACTTC. Filled out from reference TRBV7-2 and TRBJ2-5, the complete variable domain reads GAGVSQSPSNKVTEKGKDVELRCDPISGHTALYWYRQSLGQGLEFLIYFQGNSAPDKSGLPSDRFSAERTGGSVSTLTIQRTQQEDSAVYLCASSFRGGGETQYFGPGTRLLVL.

The rearrangement links TRBV11-2 to TRBJ2-7; D is possibly TRBD2 (5 bases). The CDR3 is made up of 11 amino acids. In germline, CDR1 is SGHAT, CDR2 FQNNGV. The V gene lost 8 bases and the J gene lost 3 bases, with 8 bases spanning the gap. This chain's CDR3 is CASSEGYEQYF. CDR3 DNA: TGTGCCAGCTCCGAGGGCTACGAGCAGTACTTC.

This chain uses TRBV5-1 with TRBJ2-2; 10 nucleotides match TRBD1. The CDR3 spans 15 residues. Germline V gives CDR1 SGHRS, CDR2 YFSETQ. V was clipped by 4 bases and J by 5 bases; unmatched bases: 5. CDR3 coding DNA: TGCGCCAGCAGCCTAGACAGGGGGCGTACCGGGGAGCTGTTTTTT. Its translation: CASSLDRGRTGELFF.

The chain links TRBV18 to TRBJ2-4; 8 bases are shared with TRBD2. The CDR3 runs to 17 residues. The trim removed 4 bases at V and 0 bases at J, leaving 8 bases unmatched. The V gene's germline CDR1 is KGHSH and CDR2 LQKENI. This CDR3 reads CASSLPGLALAKNIQYF. The DNA for the CDR3 is TGTGCCAGCTCACTCCCCGGACTAGCTTTAGCCAAAAACATTCAGTACTTC.

This clone is medium-sized (0.01 to 0.1%) within its sample. The chain joins TRBV27 to TRBJ2-7, with 7 bases identical to TRBD1. The CDR3 loop spans 16 amino acids. The V and J ends lost 3 bases and 6 bases, in that order; junction bases with no gene match: 14. In germline, CDR1 is MNHEY, CDR2 SMNVEV (reference sequence). The DNA of the CDR3 is TGTGCCAGCAGTTTTCAGGGGACAGAGAAAGGTCGCGAGCAGTACTTC. Translated: CASSFQGTEKGREQYF.

The V and J genes are TRBV28 and TRBJ2-5; 15 bases are shared with TRBD2. Germline loops: CDR1 MDHEN, CDR2 SYDVKM. The CDR3 is 16 amino acids. Trimming took 4 bases from V and 5 from J; bases not matched to a gene: 5. The CDR3 here is CASSSGLAGGGETQYF. The CDR3 DNA follows: TGTGCCAGCAGTTCGGGACTAGCGGGAGGTGGGGAGACCCAGTACTTC.

The rearrangement joins TRBV2 to TRBJ1-3; unclear D gene. Looked up from germline, CDR1 is SNHLY and CDR2 is FYNNEI. V lost 8 bases, J lost 4 bases, and 15 bases lay in between. CDR3 length: 14 amino acids. CDR3 amino acids: CASGPPPGGNTIYF. For the CDR3, the DNA is TGTGCCAGCGGCCCACCCCCGGGGGGAAACACCATATATTTT.

J is TRBJ1-5 and V is TRBV6-1, with D uncertain. With 2 bases removed from V and 4 bases from J, the gap between germline ends came to 6 bases. This CDR3 spans 13 amino acids. In germline, CDR1 is MNHNS, CDR2 SASEGT. CDR3 bases: TGTGCCAGCAGTGAATCGGTGAATCAGCCCCAGCATTTT. As protein: CASSESVNQPQHF.

The chain employs TRBV10-3 and TRBJ2-3; 9 nucleotides match TRBD2. With V trimmed by 0 bases and J by 2 bases, 0 bases remained unmatched. The CDR3 is 15 amino acids. Germline V lookup: CDR1 ENHRY, CDR2 SYGVKD. In nucleotides, the CDR3 is TGTGCCATCAGTGAGTCGGGACTAGCCACAGATACGCAGTATTTT. Its translation: CAISESGLATDTQYF.

About this clone itself: Mismatch with germline at one junction end may stem from a read error. The chain employs TRBV7-7 and TRBJ2-2; D gene ambiguous. The germline gives CDR1 SSHAT, CDR2 FNYEAQ (reference sequence). This CDR3 contains 14 residues. CDR3 nucleotides: TGTGCTAGCAGCTTAGGAGCATTCACCGGGGAGCTGTTTTTT. Translating it yields CASSLGAFTGELFF. The full variable domain, its missing parts supplied by reference TRBV7-7 and TRBJ2-2, is GAGVSQSPRYKVTKRGQDVTLRCDPISSHATLYWYQQALGQGPEFLTYFNYEAQPDKSGLPSDRFSAERPEGSISTLTIQRTEQRDSAMYRCASSLGAFTGELFFGEGSRLTVL.

This clone was observed once. The chain uses TRBV5-6 and TRBJ1-3; D gene uncertain. The V gene's germline CDR1 is SGHDT and CDR2 YYEEEE. The V end was cut by 1 base, the J end by 3 bases, with 2 bases between. This CDR3 is built from 12 residues. The CDR3 DNA is TGTGCCAGCAGCTTGTATGGAAACACCATATATTTT. Translating gives CASSLYGNTIYF.

The chain links TRBV30 to TRBJ1-3; D uncertain. The length of the CDR3 is 13 residues. The V gene lost 0 bases and the J gene lost 4 bases, with 7 bases spanning the gap. The germline V gene has CDR1 GTSNPN and CDR2 SVGIG (reference sequence). The CDR3 DNA follows: TGTGCCTGGAGTGTACCGGGGGGAAACACCATATATTTT. Translated: CAWSVPGGNTIYF.

The V gene is TRBV5-1, the J gene TRBJ2-5, with no clear D. The DNA end is a closer match to TRBJ2-7, so the J assignment may be wrong. This CDR3 contains 11 residues. Germline loops: CDR1 SGHRS, CDR2 YFSETQ. This chain's CDR3 is CASSLTHEQYF. CDR3 sequence (DNA): TGCGCCAGCAGCTTGACTCACGAGCAGTACTTC.

This clone was recorded once. The V gene is TRBV10-3, the J gene TRBJ1-4; D ambiguous. CDR3 length: 14 amino acids. V lost 10 bases to trimming and J lost 4 bases, with 16 bases between them. Germline V gene data show CDR1 as ENHRY and CDR2 as SYGVKD. CDR3 amino acids: CASAPGDYNEKLFF. The CDR3 DNA follows: TGTGCCAGTGCCCCAGGTGACTATAATGAAAAACTGTTTTTT.

The gene calls are TRBV27 and TRBJ1-5, with 7 bases that match TRBD1. CDR3 size: 13 residues. Trimming cost V 3 bases and J 7 bases; bases outside gene matches: 3. Germline CDR1 reads MNHEY; CDR2 reads SMNVEV (reference sequence). The CDR3 loop is CASSFDRDQPQHF. DNA of the CDR3: TGTGCCAGCAGTTTCGACAGGGACCAGCCCCAGCATTTT.

The V and J genes are TRBV5-1 and TRBJ1-1; the match to TRBD1 covers 7 bases. V was clipped by 4 bases and J by 1 base; unmatched bases: 4. The CDR3 sequence is 14 residues long. CDR1 SGHRS and CDR2 YFSETQ come from the germline V gene. CDR3: CASSIQGRNTEAFF. The CDR3 bases are TGCGCCAGCAGCATACAGGGGAGGAACACTGAAGCTTTCTTT.

This chain connects TRBV5-5 to TRBJ1-1, with a possible D match to TRBD1 (6 bases). Germline V gene sequence: CDR1 SGHKS, CDR2 YYEKEE (reference sequence). The CDR3 runs 15 residues. The germline V and J ends were trimmed by 4 bases and 4 bases, with 17 bases remaining between them. The CDR3, as DNA: TGTGCCAGCAGCCCACTGCGGAGGGGGGGCACTGAAGCTTTCTTT. Protein: CASSPLRRGGTEAFF.

The chain uses TRBV11-2 and TRBJ1-2; D gene uncertain. The V end was cut by 5 bases, the J end by 5 bases, with 15 bases between. The CDR3 spans 14 residues. CDR1 is SGHAT and CDR2 is FQNNGV in the germline V gene. The CDR3 bases are TGTGCCAGCAGCGACGCTGGTGGCGGGTATGGCTACACCTTC. Its protein product is CASSDAGGGYGYTF.

This chain joins TRBV9 and TRBJ1-1; 8 nucleotides line up with TRBD1. V trimming: 3 bases; J trimming: 4 bases; junction bases outside the gene matches: 11. The CDR3 totals 16 residues. Germline-derived CDR1 and CDR2 are SGDLS and YYNGEE. CDR3 nucleotides: TGTGCCAGCAGCGCCCGGACAGGGAGGGAGGGCACTGAAGCTTTCTTT. Its translation: CASSARTGREGTEAFF.